Here is one T cell receptor (beta chain) with its context. Its specificity is unknown. Other DNA sequences in this specimen translate into the identical CDR3. This sample is drawn from a study of shared clonotypes between healthy human individuals. Measured with immunoSEQ multiplex PCR; TCRdb has only the in-frame clones, and not every one. The repertoire has about 2 million clones, around 95% of them found once; the top ten carry more than 0.1%. Study outcomes and limitations: Shared across four donors were around 5% of the naive CD4 clonotypes. Among the subsets, naive ones generally showed larger estimated richness than memory ones. Clonotypes not shared had lower generation probabilities than those common to all four donors.

Subsets obtained from CD4+ cells comprised CD45RA+ naive and CD45RA-negative memory cells. The origin of this receptor is a man between 18 and 29 years old in good health. Sequencing used naive CD4+ T cells sorted from blood. Subset in this sample: CD45RA+ positively selected.

CDR3 amino acids: CASSLDRDTEAFF. For the CDR3, the DNA is TGTGCCAGCAGCCTGGACAGGGACACTGAAGCTTTCTTT. The rearrangement joins TRBV7-9 to TRBJ1-1; 8 nucleotides align to TRBD1. Germline values: CDR1 SEHNR, CDR2 FQNEAQ (reference sequence). The CDR3 sequence is 13 residues long. Trimming took 5 bases from V and 3 from J; bases not matched to a gene: 2.